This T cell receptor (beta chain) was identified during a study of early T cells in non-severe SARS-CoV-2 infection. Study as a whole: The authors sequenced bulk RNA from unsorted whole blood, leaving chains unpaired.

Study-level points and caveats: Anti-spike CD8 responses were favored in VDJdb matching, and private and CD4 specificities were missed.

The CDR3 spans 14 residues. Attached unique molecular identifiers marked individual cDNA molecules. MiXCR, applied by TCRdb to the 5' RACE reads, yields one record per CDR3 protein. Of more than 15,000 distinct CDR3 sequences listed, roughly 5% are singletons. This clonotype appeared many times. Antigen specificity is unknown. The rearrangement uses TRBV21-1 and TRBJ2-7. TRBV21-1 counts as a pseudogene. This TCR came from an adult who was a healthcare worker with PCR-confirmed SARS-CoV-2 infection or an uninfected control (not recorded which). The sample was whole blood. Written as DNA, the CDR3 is TGTGCCAGCAGCAAACTCGCTTTCTCCTACGAGCAGTACGTC. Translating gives CASSKLAFSYEQYV.